Below are 26 T cell receptor beta chains sequenced from a single sample in a study of PD-L1 blockade in urothelial cancer. Sequencing used immunoSEQ multiplex PCR; TCRdb keeps in-frame clones, though not all of them. The sample consists of approximately 32,000 clones, around 84% of them appearing once. Sequencing used PBMCs, obtained around atezolizumab (anti-PD-L1) treatment. These receptors were obtained from a man aged 60 to 75 with urothelial cancer.

The J gene is TRBJ1-1, the V gene TRBV4-2; 8 nucleotides agree with TRBD1. V lost 1 base to trimming and J lost 0 bases; unmatched junction nucleotides: 7. Per germline, CDR1 LGHNA and CDR2 YNFKEQ. The CDR3 is 17 residues long. DNA of the CDR3: TGTGCCAGCAGCCAAGGACAGGGGTCCGCAATGAACACTGAAGCTTTCTTT. Its translation is CASSQGQGSAMNTEAFF.

The V gene is TRBV19, the J gene TRBJ2-3, with no clear D. V shed 7 bases and J shed 3 bases, with 14 bases lying between them. The CDR3 consists of 14 residues. Germline-derived CDR1 and CDR2 are LNHDA and SQIVND (reference sequence). CDR3: CASTIVERTDTQYF. The CDR3 nucleotides read TGTGCCAGTACGATCGTGGAGAGAACAGATACGCAGTATTTT.

CDR3 sequence: CASSFGGKTSGNTIYF. For the CDR3, the DNA is TGTGCCAGCAGCTTTGGGGGGAAGACCTCTGGAAACACCATATATTTT. The chain recombines TRBV7-8 with TRBJ1-3, with a weak D call TRBD1 (5 bases). Trimming pared 3 bases from V and 0 bases from J, leaving 12 bases between. The germline gives CDR1 SGHVS, CDR2 FQNEAQ. This CDR3 has 16 amino acids.

V is TRBV30 and J is TRBJ2-7, with 8 bases matching TRBD1. This CDR3 spans 16 amino acids. CDR1 is GTSNPN and CDR2 is SVGIG in the germline V gene (reference sequence). The ends lost 5 bases at V and 5 bases at J; junction bases unmatched: 17. This CDR3 is CAWGLRSDRVSDEQYF. The CDR3 DNA reads TGTGCCTGGGGCCTGCGATCGGACAGGGTAAGCGACGAGCAGTACTTC.

This sequence joins TRBV5-1 and TRBJ1-5; D uncertain. V was shortened by 4 bases and J by 5 bases, with 16 bases between the two germline ends. CDR1 SGHRS and CDR2 YFSETQ come from the germline V gene. The CDR3 is made up of 15 amino acids. The CDR3 region is CASSISPAGDQPQHF. CDR3 bases: TGCGCCAGCAGCATATCCCCCGCGGGAGATCAGCCCCAGCATTTT.

CDR3 sequence reads: CASGPTQAGDYNEQFF. In DNA, the CDR3 is TGTGCCAGCGGGCCGACTCAGGCGGGAGACTACAATGAGCAGTTCTTC. J is TRBJ2-1 and V is TRBV28; 7 positions match TRBD2. Germline V gene sequence: CDR1 MDHEN, CDR2 SYDVKM. The CDR3 consists of 16 residues. V trimming: 8 bases; J trimming: 3 bases; junction bases outside the gene matches: 13.

The chain recombines TRBV7-2 with TRBJ1-6, with 9 bases lining up with TRBD1. V was clipped by 9 bases and J by 7 bases; unmatched bases: 7. The germline V gene has CDR1 SGHTA and CDR2 FQGNSA. The CDR3 contains 14 residues. CDR3: CARPDRGMNSPLHF. The CDR3 DNA reads as TGTGCCAGACCAGACAGGGGGATGAATTCACCCCTCCACTTT.

The V and J genes are TRBV5-5 and TRBJ2-7; D is possibly TRBD2 (6 bases). This CDR3 region has 14 residues. Trimming left V 6 bases short and J 2 bases short, with 15 bases between. Germline V gene sequence: CDR1 SGHKS, CDR2 YYEKEE (reference sequence). In nucleotides, the CDR3 is TGTGCCAGCACTAGCGCCCTCCCCACCTACGAGCAGTACTTC. It translates to CASTSALPTYEQYF.

V gene TRBV19 combines with J gene TRBJ1-3; no definite D call. The CDR3 sequence is 16 residues long. Germline V CDR1 and CDR2: LNHDA, SQIVND (reference sequence). V was shortened by 3 bases and J by 4 bases, with 16 bases between the two germline ends. CDR3 in amino acids: CASSIRQEGFGNTIYF. In DNA, the CDR3 is TGTGCCAGTAGTATCCGCCAGGAGGGCTTCGGAAACACCATATATTTT.

This clone has a handful of counts. CDR3 protein: CASSQVPLTGGSFGELFF. The CDR3 nucleotides are TGTGCCAGCAGCCAGGTTCCCCTGACAGGGGGGAGTTTTGGGGAGCTGTTTTTT. The chain uses TRBV4-2 and TRBJ2-2, with 9 bases identical to TRBD1. CDR1 and CDR2 (germline): LGHNA, YNFKEQ. Unmatched junction bases numbered 16, after V lost 3 bases and J lost 8 bases. This CDR3 region has 18 residues.

V is TRBV30 and J is TRBJ1-6; 7 bases are a match to TRBD1. Germline V gives CDR1 GTSNPN, CDR2 SVGIG (reference sequence). There are 15 residues in the CDR3. The ends lost 1 base at V and 7 bases at J; junction bases unmatched: 7. This CDR3 is CAWSGEDRLNSPLHF. CDR3 DNA: TGTGCCTGGAGTGGGGAGGACAGGCTGAATTCACCCCTCCACTTT.

Here the CDR3 reads CASSMSTGPSYGYTF. CDR3 nucleotide sequence: TGTGCCAGTAGTATGTCGACAGGGCCGAGCTATGGCTACACCTTC. The chain combines TRBV19 with TRBJ1-2; 7 positions match TRBD1. The trim removed 3 bases at V and 4 bases at J, leaving 8 bases unmatched. The CDR3 has 15 amino acids. Germline V gene sequence: CDR1 LNHDA, CDR2 SQIVND (reference sequence).

Of note for this clone: Other nucleotide sequences from this sample produce the same CDR3. V usage is TRBV27 and J usage is TRBJ1-1; 8 nucleotides match TRBD1. Germline CDR1 is MNHEY and CDR2 is SMNVEV (reference sequence). This CDR3 comprises 14 residues. V trimming: 6 bases; J trimming: 0 bases; junction bases outside the gene matches: 3. The CDR3 nucleotides are TGTGCCAGCAGAGGGGACAGGTTGAACACTGAAGCTTTCTTT. This translates into CASRGDRLNTEAFF.

The chain joins TRBV9 to TRBJ2-2; D perhaps matches TRBD1 (5 bases). Trimming took off 4 bases at V and 6 bases at J, with 22 bases between the two ends. In germline, CDR1 is SGDLS, CDR2 YYNGEE. This CDR3 comprises 17 residues. The CDR3, as DNA: TGTGCCAGCAGCCCCTTTTCGAAGAAGGGGCGAGCCGGGGAGCTGTTTTTT. Its translation is CASSPFSKKGRAGELFF.

The CDR3 region has the DNA TGTGCCAGTAGTATACGACTAGCGGGAGCATTCAGCTACGAGCAGTACTTC. Protein product: CASSIRLAGAFSYEQYF. This chain links TRBV19 with TRBJ2-7, with TRBD2 matching 12 bases. V lost 2 bases and J lost 3; bases outside the gene matches: 8. The CDR3 is 17 residues long. Germline V lookup: CDR1 LNHDA, CDR2 SQIVND (reference sequence).

The chain combines TRBV29-1 with TRBJ2-7; tentative D call: TRBD1 (6 bases). V was cut by 3 bases and J by 5 bases, with 23 bases left in between. The germline V gene has CDR1 SQVTM and CDR2 ANQGSEA. This CDR3 comprises 16 residues. The chain's CDR3 is CSVEGASQRPLHEQYF. The DNA of the CDR3 is TGCAGCGTTGAGGGGGCTAGCCAACGACCACTCCACGAGCAGTACTTC.

V is TRBV9 and J is TRBJ1-6, with D tentatively TRBD1 (5 bases). The CDR3 runs 14 residues. The V end was cut by 2 bases, the J end by 7 bases, with 10 bases between. Germline lookup yields CDR1 SGDLS and CDR2 YYNGEE. As DNA, the CDR3 is TGTGCCAGCAGCGTGACAGATATCAATTCACCCCTCCACTTT. It codes for CASSVTDINSPLHF.

This clone was seen a single time. The gene calls are TRBV6-1 and TRBJ1-5, with 8 bases fitting TRBD1. CDR1 is MNHNS, CDR2 SASEGT, per germline. V lost 5 bases to trimming and J lost 6 bases; unmatched junction nucleotides: 9. The CDR3 covers 15 residues. Here the CDR3 DNA reads TGTGCCAGCAGTAACAGGACAGGGTATCCTCAGCCCCAGCATTTT. It encodes CASSNRTGYPQPQHF.

The chain links TRBV29-1 to TRBJ2-1, with 10 bases lining up with TRBD2. The CDR3 runs 15 residues. With V trimmed by 7 bases and J by 5 bases, 11 bases remained unmatched. Germline CDR1 is SQVTM and CDR2 is ANQGSEA. As DNA, the CDR3 is TGCAGCGCGACCCGGGATAGCGGGAGGAACAATGAGCAGTTCTTC. It translates to CSATRDSGRNNEQFF.

The chain carries TRBV5-1 and TRBJ2-1; 10 nucleotides align to TRBD2. Trimming took 4 bases from V and 15 from J; bases not matched to a gene: 7. This CDR3 has 12 amino acids. Germline values: CDR1 SGHRS, CDR2 YFSETQ. The CDR3: CASSVPGLALFF. The CDR3 bases are TGCGCCAGCAGCGTCCCGGGACTAGCGCTGTTCTTC.

V is TRBV19 and J is TRBJ1-1; no firm D call. This CDR3 has 15 residues. Trimming cost V 1 base and J 4 bases, with 13 bases left between them. From germline, CDR1 is LNHDA and CDR2 SQIVND (reference sequence). As DNA, the CDR3 is TGTGCCAGTAGTATAGCTGGTGGAGGGATCACTGAAGCTTTCTTT. It yields the protein CASSIAGGGITEAFF.

The gene calls are TRBV5-6 and TRBJ1-1; no firm D call. The CDR3 is 14 residues long. CDR1 and CDR2 (germline): SGHDT, YYEEEE. V was clipped by 2 bases and J by 0 bases, with 8 bases between them. Here the CDR3 DNA reads TGTGCCAGCAGCTTAGGAGATATGAACACTGAAGCTTTCTTT. As protein: CASSLGDMNTEAFF.

The CDR3 sequence: CASKAGDEKLFF. The CDR3 nucleotides read TGTGCCAGCAAGGCAGGGGATGAAAAACTGTTTTTT. The V and J genes are TRBV2 and TRBJ1-4; perhaps TRBD1 as D (6 bases). Germline V gene sequence: CDR1 SNHLY, CDR2 FYNNEI. This CDR3 has 12 residues. V was shortened by 7 bases and J by 6 bases, with 9 bases between the two germline ends.

For the CDR3, the DNA is TGTGCCAGCAGCCAACAGGGGACAGGGGTAACTGAAGCTTTCTTT. Translation: CASSQQGTGVTEAFF. The chain links TRBV2 to TRBJ1-1; TRBD1 matches 10 bases. The V and J ends lost 6 bases and 5 bases, in that order; junction bases with no gene match: 9. Germline values: CDR1 SNHLY, CDR2 FYNNEI. The CDR3 has 15 residues. Full variable domain (outside the CDR3, taken from reference TRBV2 and TRBJ1-1): EPEVTQTPSHQVTQMGQEVILRCVPISNHLYFYWYRQILGQKVEFLVSFYNNEISEKSEIFDDQFSVERPDGSNFTLKIRSTKLEDSAMYFCASSQQGTGVTEAFFGQGTRLTVV.

V usage is TRBV19 and J usage is TRBJ1-2, with D possibly matching TRBD1 (6 bases). V was pared by 3 bases and J by 5 bases, with 16 bases between. The CDR3 length is 15 residues. Per the germline V gene, CDR1 is LNHDA and CDR2 is SQIVND (reference sequence). DNA of the CDR3: TGTGCCAGTAGTATCGGGGCAGGGGTTAATTATGGCTACACCTTC. This gives the protein CASSIGAGVNYGYTF.

The genes are TRBV5-1 and TRBJ2-7, with 13 bases fitting TRBD2. V shed 3 bases and J 0 bases; nucleotides not matched to a gene: 6. The germline CDR1 and CDR2 sequences are SGHRS and YFSETQ. The CDR3 sequence is 17 residues long. CDR3 loop: CASSSGLAGMSSYEQYF. DNA for the CDR3: TGCGCCAGCAGCTCGGGACTAGCGGGGATGAGCTCCTACGAGCAGTACTTC.